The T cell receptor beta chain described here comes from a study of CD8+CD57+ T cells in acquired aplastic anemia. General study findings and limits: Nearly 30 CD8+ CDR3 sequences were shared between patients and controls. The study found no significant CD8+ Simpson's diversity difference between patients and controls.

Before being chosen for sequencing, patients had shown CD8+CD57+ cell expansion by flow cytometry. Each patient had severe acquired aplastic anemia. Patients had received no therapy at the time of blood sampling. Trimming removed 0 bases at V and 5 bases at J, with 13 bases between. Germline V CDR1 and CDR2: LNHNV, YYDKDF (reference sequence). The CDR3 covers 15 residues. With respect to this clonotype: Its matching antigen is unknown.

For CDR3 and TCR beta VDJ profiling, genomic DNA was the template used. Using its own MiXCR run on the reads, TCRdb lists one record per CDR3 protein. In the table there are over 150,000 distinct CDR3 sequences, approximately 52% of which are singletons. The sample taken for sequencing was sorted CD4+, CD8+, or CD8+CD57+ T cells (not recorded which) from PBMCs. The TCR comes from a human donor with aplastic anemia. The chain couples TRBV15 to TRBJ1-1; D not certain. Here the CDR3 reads CATSRDPRTDTEAFF. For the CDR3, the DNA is TGTGCCACCAGCAGAGATCCACGAACGGATACTGAAGCTTTCTTT.